Listed here are 2 T cell receptor beta chains from one sample, sequenced in a study of T cells after posttransplantation cyclophosphamide. The table came from immunoSEQ multiplex PCR; TCRdb's copy has only in-frame clones and leaves some out. The sample has 16,000 or so clones, none seen only once. A marrow graft followed busulfan-fludarabine conditioning, with cyclophosphamide on days +3 and +4. The starting material was PBMCs, obtained after allogeneic stem cell transplant with posttransplant cyclophosphamide. The origin of the receptors is a female patient aged 25-40 years who received an allogeneic stem cell transplant from a related donor, was CMV-positive, and had no GVHD. The graft donor may have given rise to some T cells.

At least ten counts were recorded for this clone. The chain carries TRBV6-6 and TRBJ1-2, with D perhaps TRBD1 (6 bases). Germline CDR1 is MNHNY and CDR2 is SVGAGI (reference sequence). V shed 6 bases and J shed 1 base, with 9 bases lying between them. The CDR3 sequence is 13 residues long. CDR3 residues: CASSQGFNYGYTF. The DNA for the CDR3 is TGTGCCAGCAGCCAGGGGTTTAACTATGGCTACACCTTC.

Many counts were recorded for this clone. The chain uses TRBV29-1 and TRBJ2-3, with TRBD2 matching over 8 bases. CDR3 length equals 14 residues. CDR1 SQVTM and CDR2 ANQGSEA come from the germline V gene. V trimming: 4 bases; J trimming: 2 bases; junction bases outside the gene matches: 5. In DNA form, the CDR3 reads TGCAGCGTTGCCCCGACTAGCGACACAGATACGCAGTATTTT. It yields the protein CSVAPTSDTDTQYF.